The present T cell receptor beta chain was sequenced within a study of T-cell reconstitution after alpha-beta-depleted transplantation in children. Unique molecular identifiers were used in preparing the TCRbeta library. TCRdb re-called the PCR reads through MiXCR, storing one row per CDR3 protein. The profile shows around 200,000 distinct CDR3 sequences, 11% of them singletons. This clonotype was observed at least ten times. V dropped 1 base and J dropped 0 bases, with 11 bases sitting between them. Germline values: CDR1 SGHRS, CDR2 YFSETQ. The CDR3 consists of 17 residues. This chain connects TRBV5-1 to TRBJ1-6; unclear D gene. The TCR sequence derives from a child in the first two years of life with acute myeloid leukemia, due to receive a stem cell transplant. The input for sequencing was PBMCs, taken before TCRalphabeta/CD19-depleted stem cell transplant. The DNA for the CDR3 is TGCGCCAGCAGCTTGACCGGATTAAGCTCCTATAATTCACCCCTCCACTTT. Translating gives CASSLTGLSSYNSPLHF.